One sample yielded the 29 T cell receptor beta chains listed below, sequenced in a study of T cells in Graves' hyperthyroidism and ophthalmopathy. Authors of the study amplified TCR beta CDR3 regions from RNA transcripts. The TCR CDR3 first-round RT-PCR relied on the HTBI primer set. Using its own MiXCR run on the multiplex PCR reads, TCRdb lists one record per CDR3 protein. The table includes hundreds of thousands of distinct CDR3 sequences, roughly a third detected once. Sequenced: blood. These receptors came from a middle-aged woman with Graves' hyperthyroidism.

About this clonotype itself: Since no conserved phenylalanine or tryptophan closes the CDR3, a read error is the likely cause. The limits of the CDR3 on the DNA are not certain, so only TCRdb's listed CDR3 is given. CDR3 region: CASRPAGG. The V call is TRBV6-1, the J call TRBJ2-7; whether TRBD2, the table's D call, matches the DNA was not checked. The CDR3 is 8 amino acids long, termini counted. Germline loops: CDR1 MNHNS, CDR2 SASEGT.

J is TRBJ1-1 and V is TRBV29-1; D remains unclear. The CDR3 contains 13 residues. Germline V gene data show CDR1 as SQVTM and CDR2 as ANQGSEA. V lost 4 bases, J lost 0 bases, and 9 bases lay in between. The CDR3 protein is CSVGYRLNTEAFF. As DNA, the CDR3 is TGCAGCGTTGGTTACAGATTGAACACTGAAGCTTTCTTT.

This clonotype was observed at least ten times. V and J are TRBV7-2 and TRBJ2-2; no definite D call. CDR3 length: 12 amino acids. Per germline, CDR1 SGHTA and CDR2 FQGNSA. V dropped 2 bases and J dropped 5 bases, with 3 bases sitting between them. In DNA, the CDR3 is TGTGCCAGCAGCTTATTTACCGGGGAGCTGTTTTTT. Encoded protein: CASSLFTGELFF.

In this sample, this clonotype turned up once. The chain couples TRBV28 to TRBJ1-5; weak D call: TRBD1 (6 bases). This CDR3 spans 15 amino acids. The V gene's germline CDR1 is MDHEN and CDR2 SYDVKM. Trimming shortened V by 1 base and J by 7 bases, and 14 bases separated the two germline ends. The CDR3 DNA reads TGTGCCAGCAGTTTATTCACAGGGACGCGGCAGCCCCAGCATTTT. Protein product: CASSLFTGTRQPQHF.

This clonotype was counted at least ten times. The chain recombines TRBV12-3 or TRBV12-4 with TRBJ2-5; D is undetermined. V lost 3 bases to trimming and J lost 4 bases, with 12 bases between them. The CDR3 runs 14 residues. This chain's CDR3 is CASSLLTGRETQYF. In DNA form, the CDR3 reads TGTGCCAGCAGTTTGCTAACCGGGCGAGAGACCCAGTACTTC.

The V and J genes are TRBV2 and TRBJ2-7, with a possible D match to TRBD1 (5 bases). The CDR3 totals 13 residues. V shed 6 bases and J shed 2 bases, with 11 bases lying between them. Germline-derived CDR1 and CDR2 are SNHLY and FYNNEI. The DNA of the CDR3 is TGTGCCAGCAGCGCGACAGCGACCTACGAGCAGTACTTC. This sequence encodes CASSATATYEQYF.

This chain links TRBV20-1 with TRBJ1-1, with TRBD1 identical over 8 bases. The length of the CDR3 is 13 residues. The germline gives CDR1 DFQATT, CDR2 SNEGSKA (reference sequence). The V segment lost 3 bases and the J segment 5 bases; nucleotides outside the gene matches: 5. The CDR3 nucleotides read TGCAGTGCTAGTACAGGGGGTAGGACTGAAGCTTTCTTT. As protein: CSASTGGRTEAFF.

This clonotype showed up many times. V and J are TRBV12-3 or TRBV12-4 and TRBJ1-3, with no clear D. The CDR3 has 12 amino acids. Between the trimmed V and J ends, which lost 7 bases and 4 bases, there was a span of 8 bases. Written as DNA, the CDR3 is TGTGCCAGCACTTTCTGGGGAAACACCATATATTTT. This translates into CASTFWGNTIYF.

The rearrangement uses TRBV14 and TRBJ2-5; a weak D match, TRBD2 (6 bases). The CDR3 spans 17 residues. V lost 4 bases, J lost 4 bases, and 22 bases lay in between. CDR1 and CDR2 from the germline V gene are SGHDN and FVKESK. The CDR3 here is CASSRRVEKFYPETQYF. As DNA, the CDR3 is TGTGCCAGCAGCCGGAGGGTGGAGAAGTTCTACCCAGAGACCCAGTACTTC.

The rearrangement links TRBV7-8 to TRBJ2-3; D is uncertain. The length of the CDR3 is 13 residues. CDR1 is SGHVS and CDR2 is FQNEAQ in the germline V gene. Trimming took off 8 bases at V and 2 bases at J, with 11 bases between the two ends. The CDR3, as DNA: TGTGCCAGCGGGGTTCTGTCCACAGATACGCAGTATTTT. Residues: CASGVLSTDTQYF. The full variable domain, rest sourced from reference TRBV7-8 and TRBJ2-3, is GAGVSQSPRYKVAKRGQDVALRCDPISGHVSLFWYQQALGQGPEFLTYFQNEAQLDKSGLPSDRFFAERPEGSVSTLKIQRTQQEDSAVYLCASGVLSTDTQYFGPGTRLTVL.

The chain recombines TRBV7-9 with TRBJ1-2; 8 bases line up with TRBD1. The CDR3 spans 17 residues. The V gene end was trimmed by 5 bases and the J gene end by 4 bases; junction bases not matched to a gene: 15. The V gene's germline CDR1 is SEHNR and CDR2 FQNEAQ (reference sequence). The chain's CDR3 is CASSRRGRGNQSYGYTF. CDR3 DNA sequence: TGTGCCAGCAGCCGCAGGGGGCGCGGAAACCAAAGCTATGGCTACACCTTC. Full variable domain (rest looked up from reference TRBV7-9 and TRBJ1-2): DTGVSQNPRHKITKRGQNVTFRCDPISEHNRLYWYRQTLGQGPEFLTYFQNEAQLEKSRLLSDRFSAERPKGSFSTLEIQRTEQGDSAMYLCASSRRGRGNQSYGYTFGSGTRLTVV.

The sample holds many counts of this clonotype. This chain connects TRBV5-8 to TRBJ1-2, with D possibly being TRBD1 (6 bases). The germline CDR1 and CDR2 sequences are SGHTS and YDEGEE. This CDR3 contains 13 residues. The V and J ends lost 0 bases and 3 bases respectively, with 6 bases between them. CDR3 nucleotides: TGTGCCAGCAGCTTGGACAGGGACTATGGCTACACCTTC. It yields the protein CASSLDRDYGYTF.

V gene TRBV4-3 combines with J gene TRBJ2-7, with D tentatively TRBD1 (5 bases). Germline assignment: CDR1 LGHNA and CDR2 YSLEER. Trimming removed 3 bases from V and 2 bases from J, with 11 bases in between. The CDR3 totals 14 residues. The CDR3 nucleotides are TGCGCCAGCAGCCAGGGGCCGAGCGCCTACGAGCAGTACTTC. Amino acids: CASSQGPSAYEQYF.

With respect to this clonotype: A much bigger clone sits one base away, suggesting this may be a read error. This chain uses TRBV7-2 with TRBJ1-6, with TRBD1 matching over 7 bases. The germline V gene encodes CDR1 SGHTA and CDR2 FQGNSA. This CDR3 is built from 16 residues. Unmatched junction bases numbered 18, after V lost 9 bases and J lost 10 bases. The CDR3 protein is CASTDRVWGAESPLHF. The CDR3 nucleotides read TGTGCCAGTACCGACAGGGTGTGGGGGGCTGAGTCACCCCTCCACTTT.

There are a few counts of this clonotype. The J gene is TRBJ1-1, the V gene TRBV12-3 or TRBV12-4; D is unresolved. V dropped 7 bases and J dropped 4 bases, with 13 bases sitting between them. This CDR3 region has 13 residues. The CDR3 DNA follows: TGTGCCAGCAACAGATTGGGTCCCACTGAAGCTTTCTTT. This codes for CASNRLGPTEAFF.

The chain carries TRBV4-1 and TRBJ1-6, with no clear D. With 1 base removed from V and 0 bases from J, the gap between germline ends came to 22 bases. CDR3 length: 21 residues. Germline loops: CDR1 MGHRA, CDR2 YSYEKL. The CDR3 coding sequence is TGCGCCAGCAGCCAAGCTCTCATAAGGAAACAGCGAAACTCCTATAATTCACCCCTCCACTTT. This encodes CASSQALIRKQRNSYNSPLHF.

The chain combines TRBV30 with TRBJ1-1; D perhaps matches TRBD1 (5 bases). The length of the CDR3 is 12 residues. The V gene's germline CDR1 is GTSNPN and CDR2 SVGIG (reference sequence). The CDR3 here is CSLGGGNTEAFF. For the CDR3, the DNA is TGTTCACTGGGGGGGGGAAACACTGAAGCTTTCTTT.

The chain couples TRBV20-1 to TRBJ2-2; 12 bases agree with TRBD2. The CDR3 loop spans 15 amino acids. Germline CDR1 is DFQATT and CDR2 is SNEGSKA (reference sequence). J gave up 7 bases and V 2 bases, and 5 bases lay outside the gene matches. The CDR3 here is CSARRLAGVGGELFF. In nucleotides, the CDR3 is TGCAGTGCTAGAAGACTAGCGGGAGTTGGCGGGGAGCTGTTTTTT.

The chain combines TRBV5-1 with TRBJ2-7; TRBD2 agrees at 14 bases. CDR1 and CDR2 (germline): SGHRS, YFSETQ. The CDR3 is 16 amino acids. J gave up 5 bases and V 2 bases, and 6 bases lay outside the gene matches. The CDR3 region has the DNA TGCGCCAGCAGCTTTCGACTAGCGGGAGGGCGGAACGAGCAGTACTTC. Protein: CASSFRLAGGRNEQYF.

This clonotype has a handful of counts. The gene calls are TRBV12-3 or TRBV12-4 and TRBJ1-6, with no clear D. The CDR3 contains 13 residues. V was pared by 6 bases and J by 5 bases, with 8 bases between. CDR3 nucleotide sequence: TGTGCCAGCAGAGGGTACAATAATTCACCCCTCCACTTT. Protein sequence: CASRGYNNSPLHF.

The chain uses TRBV12-3 or TRBV12-4 and TRBJ1-5, with unresolved D. CDR3 length: 16 residues. The V end was cut by 5 bases, the J end by 2 bases, with 16 bases between. The CDR3 DNA follows: TGTGCCAGCAGTCCCGGGAAGCCCGTTGGCAATCAGCCCCAGCATTTT. It translates to CASSPGKPVGNQPQHF.

The genes are TRBV10-3 and TRBJ1-5; weak D call: TRBD1 (5 bases). Looked up from germline, CDR1 is ENHRY and CDR2 is SYGVKD. The ends were cut back, 5 bases at V and 4 bases at J, with 15 bases in the middle. The CDR3 runs 15 residues. CDR3 sequence (DNA): TGTGCCATCAGTCCCATGAGGACATTTAATCAGCCCCAGCATTTT. Translating it yields CAISPMRTFNQPQHF.

On this clonotype itself: A much bigger clone sits one base away, suggesting this may be a read error. This chain uses TRBV7-2 with TRBJ1-1; unclear D gene. CDR1 is SGHTA and CDR2 is FQGNSA in the germline V gene. The CDR3 totals 13 residues. Trimming removed 1 base at V and 6 bases at J, with 9 bases between. The CDR3 DNA is TGTGCCAGCAGCTTAGTAGTACGACCTGAAGCTTTCTTT. Translated, it gives CASSLVVRPEAFF. The entire variable domain, with the rest obtained from reference TRBV7-2 and TRBJ1-1, is as follows: GAGVSQSPSNKVTEKGKDVELRCDPISGHTALYWYRQSLGQGLEFLIYFQGNSAPDKSGLPSDRFSAERTGGSVSTLTIQRTQQEDSAVYLCASSLVVRPEAFFGQGTRLTVV.

The V gene is TRBV3-1, the J gene TRBJ1-2; no reliable D call. Looked up from germline, CDR1 is LGHDT and CDR2 is YNNKEL (reference sequence). There are 13 residues in the CDR3. V lost 4 bases, J lost 8 bases, and 14 bases lay in between. The CDR3 loop is CASSPGSVGGYTF. CDR3 bases: TGTGCCAGCAGCCCCGGGTCGGTGGGGGGCTACACCTTC.

Of note for this clonotype: A junction boundary mismatches the germline segment, possibly from a read error. The rearrangement uses TRBV5-1 and TRBJ1-5, with unresolved D. The V gene's germline CDR1 is SGHRS and CDR2 YFSETQ. The CDR3 extends over 13 amino acids. The CDR3 DNA reads as TGCGTCAGCAGCTTGGGTGGCAATCAGCCCCAGCATTTT. Its translation is CVSSLGGNQPQHF. Together with reference TRBV5-1 and TRBJ1-5, the CDR3 gives the full variable domain: KAGVTQTPRYLIKTRGQQVTLSCSPISGHRSVSWYQQTPGQGLQFLFEYFSETQRNKGNFPGRFSGRQFSNSRSEMNVSTLELGDSALYLCVSSLGGNQPQHFGDGTRLSIL.

A single count supports this clonotype. Given a much more abundant clone one base away, this may be a read error. The rearrangement links TRBV7-9 to TRBJ2-7; no reliable D call. V was clipped by 8 bases and J by 2 bases, with 7 bases between them. The CDR3 consists of 11 residues. The germline gives CDR1 SEHNR, CDR2 FQNEAQ (reference sequence). In nucleotides, the CDR3 is TGTGCCAGCTGTACTGCCTACGAGCAGTACTTC. This codes for CASCTAYEQYF.

The chain carries TRBV7-2 and TRBJ1-4; a weak D match, TRBD1 (6 bases). Germline V gene sequence: CDR1 SGHTA, CDR2 FQGNSA. The CDR3 is 15 residues long. V lost 5 bases to trimming and J lost 8 bases, with 18 bases between them. The CDR3: CASSHYSGEREKLFF. The CDR3 nucleotides are TGTGCCAGCAGCCATTACTCAGGGGAGAGAGAAAAACTGTTTTTT.

As for this clonotype: This clone may be a read error of a much larger clone one base away. This chain's CDR3 is CASKIFSGANVLTF. DNA of the CDR3: TGTGCCAGCAAGATATTCTCTGGGGCCAACGTCCTGACTTTC. The chain joins TRBV5-4 to TRBJ2-6; D is undetermined. The germline CDR1 and CDR2 sequences are SGHNT and YYREEE (reference sequence). The CDR3 sequence is 14 residues long. With 6 bases removed from V and 0 bases from J, the gap between germline ends came to 7 bases. Based on the CDR3 plus reference TRBV5-4 and TRBJ2-6, the full variable domain is ETGVTQSPTHLIKTRGQQVTLRCSSQSGHNTVSWYQQALGQGPQFIFQYYREEENGRGNFPPRFSGLQFPNYSSELNVNALELDDSALYLCASKIFSGANVLTFGAGSRLTVL.

This clonotype was counted ten times or more. The V gene is TRBV7-2, the J gene TRBJ2-7; TRBD1 might be the D (6 bases). V lost 3 bases and J lost 6, with 18 bases in between. The CDR3 contains 15 residues. The germline CDR1 and CDR2 sequences are SGHTA and FQGNSA. This CDR3 is CASSFSSREGGEQYF. The CDR3 DNA sequence: TGTGCCAGCAGCTTCTCATCCCGAGAAGGGGGCGAGCAGTACTTC.